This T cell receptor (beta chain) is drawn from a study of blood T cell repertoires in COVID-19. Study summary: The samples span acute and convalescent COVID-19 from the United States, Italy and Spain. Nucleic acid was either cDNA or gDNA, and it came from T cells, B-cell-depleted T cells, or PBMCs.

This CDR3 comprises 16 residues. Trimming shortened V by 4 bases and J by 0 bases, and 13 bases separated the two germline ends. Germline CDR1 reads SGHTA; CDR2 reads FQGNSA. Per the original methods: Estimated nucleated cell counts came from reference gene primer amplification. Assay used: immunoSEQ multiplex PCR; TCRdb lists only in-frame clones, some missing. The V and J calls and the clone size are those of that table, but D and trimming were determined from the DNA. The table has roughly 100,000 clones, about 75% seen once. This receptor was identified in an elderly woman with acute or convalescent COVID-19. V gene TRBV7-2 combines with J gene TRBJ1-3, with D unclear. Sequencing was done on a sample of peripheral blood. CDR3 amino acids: CASSSRVLFSGNTIYF. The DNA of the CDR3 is TGTGCCAGCAGCTCCCGGGTCCTTTTCTCTGGAAACACCATATATTTT.